The clone carrying this T cell receptor beta chain was counted ten times or more. Its antigen remains unknown. CDR1 is MGHRA and CDR2 is YSYEKL in the germline V gene. This CDR3 contains 15 residues. V was clipped by 0 bases and J by 3 bases, with 11 bases between them. This sample was included in a study of T cells in Graves' hyperthyroidism and ophthalmopathy. Findings of the study overall: Also found in blood were most expanded thyroid clonotypes above 0.001. It was a median approximately six months before onset that the model predicted ophthalmopathy. Classification by a 13 V-J model distinguished ophthalmopathy from stable hyperthyroidism.

TCR beta CDR3 sequences were amplified from RNA transcripts. A first-round RT-PCR of the TCR CDR3 used the HTBI primer set. TCRdb reprocessed the multiplex PCR reads with MiXCR, giving one entry per CDR3 protein. The sample consists of roughly 98,000 distinct CDR3 sequences, roughly 40% of them appearing once. Input material: peripheral blood or thyroid tissue (not recorded which). The TCR originated in a woman aged 25 to 39 with Graves' hyperthyroidism. This rearrangement joins TRBV4-1 to TRBJ1-2, with D maybe TRBD1 (6 bases). The CDR3 sequence: CASSQDTRTDYGYTF. The CDR3 DNA follows: TGCGCCAGCAGCCAAGATACTAGGACAGACTATGGCTACACCTTC.